This TCR beta chain was recorded in a study of PD-L1 blockade in urothelial cancer. About the study: At 3 weeks (second dose) and 6 weeks after starting treatment, blood was analyzed. The median T cell count in blood samples was around 150,000. The study, taken as a whole, reports: Below-median pretreatment blood TCR clonality was a predictor of better survival.

This clone came up a few times. Its antigen is not known. V lost 3 bases and J 2 bases, leaving 7 bases between the germline ends. Germline V CDR1 and CDR2: GTSNPN, SVGIG (reference sequence). This CDR3 comprises 12 residues. Sequencing was performed with immunoSEQ multiplex PCR; in TCRdb, only in-frame clones are kept and a portion is missing. The sample yields approximately 120,000 clones, approximately 85% seen once. The time point was: peripheral blood 6 weeks after treatment start. The chain has TRBV30 and TRBJ1-2, with D maybe TRBD1 (5 bases). The TCR was taken from a man between 45 and 60 years old with urothelial cancer. Sequenced material: PBMCs, taken around atezolizumab (anti-PD-L1) treatment. CDR3: CAWSQGNYGYTF. CDR3 DNA sequence: TGTGCCTGGAGCCAGGGCAACTATGGCTACACCTTC.